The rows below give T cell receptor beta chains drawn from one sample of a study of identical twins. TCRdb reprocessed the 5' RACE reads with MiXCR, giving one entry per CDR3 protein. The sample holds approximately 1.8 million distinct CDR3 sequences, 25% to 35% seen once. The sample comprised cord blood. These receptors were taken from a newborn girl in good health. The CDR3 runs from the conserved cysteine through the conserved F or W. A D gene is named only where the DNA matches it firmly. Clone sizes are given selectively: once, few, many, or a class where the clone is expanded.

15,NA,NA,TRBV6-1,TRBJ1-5,CASRAASNSNQPQHF,TGTGCCAGCAGGGCCGCGTCGAATAGCAATCAGCCCCAGCATTTT
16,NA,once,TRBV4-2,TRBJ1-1,CASSQVIGTANTEAFF,TGTGCCAGCAGCCAAGTTATCGGGACGGCGAACACTGAAGCTTTCTTT
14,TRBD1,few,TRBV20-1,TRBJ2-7,CSARDRVLTYEQYF,TGCAGTGCTAGGGACAGGGTATTAACCTACGAGCAGTACTTC
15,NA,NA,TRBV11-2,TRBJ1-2,CASSSEKRPNYGYTF,TGTGCCAGCAGCTCGGAGAAGAGACCTAACTATGGCTACACCTTC
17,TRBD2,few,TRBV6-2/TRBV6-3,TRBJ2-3,CASSYVAGGPSTDTQYF,TGTGCCAGCAGTTACGTAGCGGGGGGGCCTAGCACAGATACGCAGTATTTT
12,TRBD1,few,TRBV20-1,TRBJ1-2,CSAGRGQDGYTF,TGCAGTGCTGGCAGGGGGCAGGATGGCTACACCTTC
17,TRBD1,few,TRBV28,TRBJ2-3,CASSFPKGDRGTDTQYF,TGTGCCAGCAGTTTCCCGAAGGGGGACAGGGGGACGGATACGCAGTATTTT
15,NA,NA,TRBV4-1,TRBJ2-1,CASRPPGRNTNEQFF,TGCGCCAGCAGGCCTCCGGGACGCAATACCAATGAGCAGTTCTTC
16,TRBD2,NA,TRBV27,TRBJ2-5,CASSPYLAGVGETQYF,TGTGCCAGCAGTCCCTACCTAGCGGGGGTAGGGGAGACCCAGTACTTC
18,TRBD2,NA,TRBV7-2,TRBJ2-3,CASSLGLARSWGTDTQYF,TGTGCCAGCAGCTTAGGACTAGCTAGAAGCTGGGGCACAGATACGCAGTATTTT
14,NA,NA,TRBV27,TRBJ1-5,CASSSRPSNQPQHF,TGTGCCAGCAGTTCCCGTCCTAGCAATCAGCCCCAGCATTTT
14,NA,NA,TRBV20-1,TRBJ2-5,CSAQMSGPWETQYF,TGCAGTGCCCAGATGTCCGGACCTTGGGAGACCCAGTACTTC
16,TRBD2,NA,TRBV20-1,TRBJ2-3,CSSRTVELAGADTQYF,TGCAGTTCCCGAACCGTTGAACTAGCGGGAGCTGATACGCAGTATTTT
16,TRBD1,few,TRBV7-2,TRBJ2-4,CASSLARQGAKNIQYF,TGTGCCAGCAGCTTAGCCAGACAGGGGGCCAAAAACATTCAGTACTTC
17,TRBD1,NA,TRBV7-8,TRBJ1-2,CASSLEVWDRVDYGYTF,TGTGCCAGCAGCTTAGAAGTTTGGGACAGGGTCGACTATGGCTACACCTTC
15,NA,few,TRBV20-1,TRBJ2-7,CSARGEPDTYYEQYF,TGCAGTGCTAGAGGGGAACCCGACACTTATTACGAGCAGTACTTC
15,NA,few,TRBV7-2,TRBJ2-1,CASSPGTVSFDEQFF,TGTGCCAGCAGCCCTGGGACCGTTTCGTTCGATGAGCAGTTCTTC
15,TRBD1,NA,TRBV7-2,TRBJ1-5,CASSLKQGAGQPQHF,TGTGCCAGCAGCCTAAAACAGGGGGCTGGGCAGCCCCAGCATTTT
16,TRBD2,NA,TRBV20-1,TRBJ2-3,CSARDYLAGVEDTQYF,TGCAGTGCTAGAGATTACCTAGCGGGGGTGGAAGATACGCAGTATTTT
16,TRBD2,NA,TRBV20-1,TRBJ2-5,CSARRTGRGKLNEQYF,TGCAGTGCTAGACGAACCGGGAGGGGTAAATTGAATGAGCAGTACTTC
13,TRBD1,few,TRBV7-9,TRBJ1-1,CASSQTGPTEAFF,TGTGCCAGCAGCCAGACAGGGCCAACTGAAGCTTTCTTT
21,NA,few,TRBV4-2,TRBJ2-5,CASSLYYPHVDPNSGFGEQYF,TGTGCCAGCAGCCTCTATTATCCTCACGTTGACCCGAATAGCGGATTTGGTGAGCAGTACTTC
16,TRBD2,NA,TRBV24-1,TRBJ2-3,CATSDSEAGGPDTQYF,TGTGCCACCAGTGATTCGGAAGCGGGAGGCCCAGATACGCAGTATTTT
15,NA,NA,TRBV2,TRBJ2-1,CASRPTMDKDNEQFF,TGTGCCAGCAGACCCACCATGGACAAGGACAATGAGCAGTTCTTC
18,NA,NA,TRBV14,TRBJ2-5,CASSQGHIGRLGQETQYF,TGTGCCAGCAGCCAAGGGCATATTGGGCGGCTAGGCCAAGAGACCCAGTACTTC
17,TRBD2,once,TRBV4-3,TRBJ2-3,CASSQGSGLAETDTQYF,TGCGCCAGCAGCCAAGGCTCGGGACTAGCGGAGACAGATACGCAGTATTTT
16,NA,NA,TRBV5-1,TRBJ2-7,CASSMSLVRATYEQYF,TGCGCCAGCAGCATGTCCTTGGTCAGGGCCACCTACGAGCAGTACTTC
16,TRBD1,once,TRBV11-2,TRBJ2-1,CASSLVGTGTYNEQFF,TGTGCCAGCAGCTTAGTAGGGACAGGGACCTACAATGAGCAGTTCTTC
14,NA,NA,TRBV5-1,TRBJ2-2,CAGIGQMNTGELFF,TGCGCCGGCATCGGGCAGATGAACACCGGGGAGCTGTTTTTT
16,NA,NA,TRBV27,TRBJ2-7,CASSLSQGVVRREQYF,TGTGCCAGCAGTTTATCCCAAGGAGTAGTTCGGCGTGAGCAGTACTTC
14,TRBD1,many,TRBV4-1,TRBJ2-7,CASSQADRGYEQYF,TGCGCCAGCAGCCAAGCGGACAGGGGCTACGAGCAGTACTTC
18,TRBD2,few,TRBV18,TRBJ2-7,CASSPPIFRTSGMYEQYF,TGTGCCAGCTCACCACCGATTTTCAGGACTAGCGGGATGTACGAGCAGTACTTC
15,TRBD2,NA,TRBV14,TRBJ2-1,CASSQKRGGRNEQFF,TGTGCCAGCAGCCAGAAACGGGGGGGCCGCAATGAGCAGTTCTTC
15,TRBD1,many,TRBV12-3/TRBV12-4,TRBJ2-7,CASSRDRGVSYEQYF,TGTGCCAGCAGTCGTGACAGGGGGGTCTCCTACGAGCAGTACTTC
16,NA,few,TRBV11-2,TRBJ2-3,CASSPLGLRRTDTQYF,TGTGCCAGCAGTCCCCTTGGGCTGCGCCGCACAGATACGCAGTATTTT
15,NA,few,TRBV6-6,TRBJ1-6,CASSYGRLWNSPLHF,TGTGCCAGCAGTTACGGAAGACTATGGAATTCACCCCTCCACTTT
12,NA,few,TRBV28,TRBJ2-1,CASSPRFNEQFF,TGTGCCAGCAGTCCAAGATTCAATGAGCAGTTCTTC
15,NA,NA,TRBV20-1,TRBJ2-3,CSTPRGGGSTDMQYF,TGCAGTACCCCCAGAGGGGGAGGGAGCACAGATATGCAGTATTTT
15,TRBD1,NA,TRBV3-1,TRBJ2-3,CASSQPGQGTDTQYF,TGTGCCAGCAGCCAACCTGGACAGGGCACAGATACGCAGTATTTT
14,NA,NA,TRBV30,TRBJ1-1,CAWSTSGVNTEAFF,TGTGCCTGGAGTACCTCGGGGGTGAACACTGAAGCTTTCTTT
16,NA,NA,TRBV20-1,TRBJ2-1,CSARDLTGNSYNEQFF,TGCAGTGCTAGGGACCTCACAGGGAACTCCTACAATGAGCAGTTCTTC
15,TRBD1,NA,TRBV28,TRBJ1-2,CASNPGGPLIYGYTF,TGTGCCAGCAACCCAGGGGGCCCACTTATCTATGGCTACACCTTC
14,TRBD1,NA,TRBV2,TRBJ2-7,CARQSGTGSYEQYF,TGTGCCAGACAATCCGGGACAGGATCCTACGAGCAGTACTTC